The 21 T cell receptor beta chains listed next were all sequenced from one sample in a study of blood T cells in healthy people across ages. Through a sample-barcoded 5' primer and a J-beta primer mix, a second PCR was run for roughly 7 to 11 cycles. TCRdb reanalysed the 5' RACE reads using MiXCR and keeps one entry per CDR3 protein. The sample comprises hundreds of thousands of distinct CDR3 sequences, roughly 40% of which are singletons, and under 15% rests with the top ten. The sequenced sample consisted of blood. Receptors originate from a man aged 18 to 29 in good health.

The V and J genes are TRBV2 and TRBJ2-7; the match to TRBD2 covers 11 bases. This CDR3 has 16 amino acids. Trimming at V came to 7 bases and at J to 3 bases, leaving 11 bases not matched to a gene. Per the germline V gene, CDR1 is SNHLY and CDR2 is FYNNEI. The DNA of the CDR3 is TGTGCCAGCACTCTGGCATCCGGGACTAGCGGCTACGAGCAGTACTTC. This codes for CASTLASGTSGYEQYF.

V is TRBV29-1 and J is TRBJ2-4; possible D gene TRBD1, 5 bases. Germline V gives CDR1 SQVTM, CDR2 ANQGSEA. The V gene lost 0 bases and the J gene lost 1 base, with 22 bases spanning the gap. This CDR3 is 19 amino acids long. Here the CDR3 reads CSVEEAHPQGIEAKNIQYF. The CDR3 DNA is TGCAGCGTTGAAGAGGCTCACCCGCAGGGAATTGAGGCCAAAAACATTCAGTACTTC.

In this sample, this clonotype turned up a few times. J is TRBJ1-1 and V is TRBV20-1; no clear D gene. Germline V gene sequence: CDR1 DFQATT, CDR2 SNEGSKA (reference sequence). The CDR3 extends over 13 amino acids. V was cut by 0 bases and J by 4 bases, with 9 bases left in between. CDR3: CSAREAGGTEAFF. The CDR3 bases are TGCAGTGCTAGAGAGGCAGGCGGCACTGAAGCTTTCTTT.

CDR3 protein: CSAPGTGGNYGYTF. The CDR3 coding sequence is TGCAGTGCCCCGGGGACAGGGGGGAACTATGGCTACACCTTC. The chain combines TRBV20-1 with TRBJ1-2; 11 bases align to TRBD1. This CDR3 is built from 14 residues. After removal of 6 bases from V and 2 bases from J, the junction contained 5 bases not matched to a gene. The germline CDR1 and CDR2 sequences are DFQATT and SNEGSKA (reference sequence).

This clonotype has ten or more counts. V gene TRBV12-3 or TRBV12-4 combines with J gene TRBJ1-5; D unclear. CDR3 length: 11 amino acids. V gave up 3 bases and J gave up 5 bases, with 2 bases separating them. The CDR3 DNA follows: TGTGCCAGCAGTTTTTATCAGCCCCAGCATTTT. It is translated as CASSFYQPQHF.

This clonotype appeared a few times. The rearrangement joins TRBV7-2 to TRBJ1-2; 7 bases map to TRBD1. Germline V gene sequence: CDR1 SGHTA, CDR2 FQGNSA. Trimming at V came to 2 bases and at J to 4 bases, leaving 10 bases not matched to a gene. The CDR3 spans 16 residues. This CDR3 is CASSLSGSSGGYGYTF. CDR3 nucleotides: TGTGCCAGCAGCTTAAGCGGCAGCTCAGGGGGCTATGGCTACACCTTC. The variable domain in full, completed from reference TRBV7-2 and TRBJ1-2, reads GAGVSQSPSNKVTEKGKDVELRCDPISGHTALYWYRQSLGQGLEFLIYFQGNSAPDKSGLPSDRFSAERTGGSVSTLTIQRTQQEDSAVYLCASSLSGSSGGYGYTFGSGTRLTVV.

Note on this clonotype: The junction departs from germline at one end; a sequencing error may be responsible. V gene TRBV7-6 combines with J gene TRBJ2-5; 9 nucleotides agree with TRBD2. The germline V gene has CDR1 SGHVS and CDR2 FNYEAQ. There are 14 residues in the CDR3. CDR3 sequence reads: CASSPSGLAGTRYF. In DNA form, the CDR3 reads TGTGCCAGCAGCCCGTCGGGACTAGCAGGGACCCGGTACTTC.

The sample holds one count of this clonotype. V is TRBV27 and J is TRBJ2-6, with a tentative D call TRBD2 (5 bases). The CDR3 contains 17 residues. V lost 7 bases to trimming and J lost 0 bases, with 16 bases between them. Germline CDR1 MNHEY, CDR2 SMNVEV (reference sequence). The CDR3 region is CASTFKGLLSGANVLTF. In DNA form, the CDR3 reads TGTGCCAGCACCTTCAAAGGACTTCTCTCTGGGGCCAACGTCCTGACTTTC.

The rearrangement links TRBV3-1 to TRBJ1-1; D uncertain. The V end lost 4 bases, the J end lost 1 base, and 10 bases lay between the germline ends. Germline V gene sequence: CDR1 LGHDT, CDR2 YNNKEL (reference sequence). This CDR3 contains 14 residues. In nucleotides, the CDR3 is TGTGCCAGCAGCCCCGGGCTGTGGAACACTGAAGCTTTCTTT. Translated, it gives CASSPGLWNTEAFF. The full variable domain, in which reference TRBV3-1 and TRBJ1-1 provide the parts outside the CDR3, is DTAVSQTPKYLVTQMGNDKSIKCEQNLGHDTMYWYKQDSKKFLKIMFSYNNKELIINETVPNRFSPKSPDKAHLNLHINSLELGDSAVYFCASSPGLWNTEAFFGQGTRLTVV.

This chain links TRBV19 with TRBJ2-3, with D tentatively TRBD2 (6 bases). The CDR3 is made up of 14 amino acids. The germline gives CDR1 LNHDA, CDR2 SQIVND (reference sequence). The V end lost 9 bases, the J end lost 0 bases, and 13 bases lay between the germline ends. CDR3 coding DNA: TGTGCCAGCTCTACTGGACTAAGCACAGATACGCAGTATTTT. It yields the protein CASSTGLSTDTQYF.

This clonotype was counted many times. The chain links TRBV13 to TRBJ2-5; the D gene is possibly TRBD2 (5 bases). From germline, CDR1 is PRHDT and CDR2 FYEKMQ (reference sequence). The CDR3 is 14 amino acids. The V end was cut by 4 bases, the J end by 4 bases, with 13 bases between. The CDR3 nucleotides are TGTGCCAGCAGCTCTACGGACTTGGGAGAGACCCAGTACTTC. It is translated as CASSSTDLGETQYF. The variable domain in full, completed from reference TRBV13 and TRBJ2-5, reads AAGVIQSPRHLIKEKRETATLKCYPIPRHDTVYWYQQGPGQDPQFLISFYEKMQSDKGSIPDRFSAQQFSDYHSELNMSSLELGDSALYFCASSSTDLGETQYFGPGTRLLVL.

This rearrangement joins TRBV7-3 to TRBJ2-3, with 7 positions matching TRBD2. The V and J ends lost 4 bases and 3 bases, in that order; junction bases with no gene match: 7. Germline V gene lookup returns CDR1 SGHTA and CDR2 FQGTGA. The CDR3 consists of 15 residues. The DNA for the CDR3 is TGTGCCAGCAGCTCCCGGGGGGATCGGACAGATACGCAGTATTTT. Translating it yields CASSSRGDRTDTQYF.

The chain has TRBV12-3 or TRBV12-4 and TRBJ2-1; D perhaps matches TRBD2 (5 bases). CDR3 length: 13 residues. V was pared by 5 bases and J by 7 bases, with 12 bases between. The CDR3 loop reads CASSKDPGNEQFF. In nucleotides, the CDR3 is TGTGCCAGCAGTAAGGACCCGGGGAATGAGCAGTTCTTC.

The rearrangement joins TRBV6-4 to TRBJ1-2; a possible D gene is TRBD1 (5 bases). The germline gives CDR1 MRHNA, CDR2 SNTAGT. V gave up 0 bases and J gave up 6 bases, with 14 bases separating them. CDR3 length: 15 residues. The DNA of the CDR3 is TGTGCCAGCAGTGACTCGGCGGGGCACACCGATGGCTACACCTTC. Its translation: CASSDSAGHTDGYTF.

In this sample, this clonotype turned up a few times. In DNA form, the CDR3 reads TGTGCCAGCAGCCTTGACTACGGGACCTCCTACGAGCAGTACTTC. Translated: CASSLDYGTSYEQYF. The chain couples TRBV3-1 to TRBJ2-7, with D perhaps TRBD1 or TRBD2 (5 bases each). This CDR3 contains 15 residues. The germline V gene encodes CDR1 LGHDT and CDR2 YNNKEL (reference sequence). The V end lost 4 bases, the J end lost 0 bases, and 13 bases lay between the germline ends.

The rearrangement links TRBV12-3 or TRBV12-4 to TRBJ2-7; D is uncertain. This CDR3 has 12 residues. Trimming cost V 5 bases and J 7 bases, with 12 bases left between them. CDR3 loop: CASSQTVWEQYF. CDR3 sequence (DNA): TGTGCCAGCAGTCAGACCGTGTGGGAGCAGTACTTC.

The rearrangement uses TRBV7-9 and TRBJ1-1, with a tentative D call TRBD1 (5 bases). Looked up from germline, CDR1 is SEHNR and CDR2 is FQNEAQ (reference sequence). The V end was cut by 2 bases, the J end by 7 bases, with 14 bases between. The CDR3 contains 14 residues. CDR3 residues: CASSLSGGEGEAFF. CDR3 nucleotide sequence: TGTGCCAGCAGCTTATCTGGGGGTGAGGGTGAAGCTTTCTTT. The full variable domain, completed using reference TRBV7-9 and TRBJ1-1, is DTGVSQNPRHKITKRGQNVTFRCDPISEHNRLYWYRQTLGQGPEFLTYFQNEAQLEKSRLLSDRFSAERPKGSFSTLEIQRTEQGDSAMYLCASSLSGGEGEAFFGQGTRLTVV.

This clonotype was detected ten times or more. V is TRBV3-1 and J is TRBJ2-5; 10 bases map to TRBD2. The germline gives CDR1 LGHDT, CDR2 YNNKEL (reference sequence). With 4 bases clipped from V and 2 bases from J, the junction kept 4 bases outside the gene matches. The CDR3 runs 15 residues. The CDR3 DNA sequence: TGTGCCAGCAGCCCCGGGACTAGCGAACAAGAGACCCAGTACTTC. Translated, it gives CASSPGTSEQETQYF.

There are a few counts of this clonotype. The rearrangement links TRBV6-5 to TRBJ1-6; the D gene is possibly TRBD1 (5 bases). The germline gives CDR1 MNHEY, CDR2 SVGAGI. V was trimmed by 0 bases and J by 7 bases, leaving 16 bases between them. The length of the CDR3 is 17 residues. CDR3 protein: CASSYSKRPAGNSPLHF. CDR3 nucleotide sequence: TGTGCCAGCAGTTACTCAAAAAGGCCAGCAGGGAATTCACCCCTCCACTTT.

The gene calls are TRBV3-1 and TRBJ2-1; TRBD1 agrees at 9 bases. Trimming took 5 bases from V and 2 from J; bases not matched to a gene: 13. This CDR3 has 18 residues. Germline V lookup: CDR1 LGHDT, CDR2 YNNKEL (reference sequence). CDR3 amino acids: CASSGTGTPRSAYNEQFF. The CDR3 coding sequence is TGTGCCAGCAGCGGGACAGGGACCCCCCGAAGTGCCTACAATGAGCAGTTCTTC.

As to this clonotype: Being one base from a much bigger clone, this may be a read error. The J gene is TRBJ1-6, the V gene TRBV12-3 or TRBV12-4; D is unclear. The CDR3 consists of 15 residues. CDR3 DNA sequence: TGTGCCAGCAGTGTCGGTAACCTCTATAAGTCACCCCTCCACTTT. Amino acids: CASSVGNLYKSPLHF.